The 20 T cell receptor beta chains below come from one sample, sequenced in a study of post-analysis software for immune sequencing data. General study findings and limits: Included in a set of 5 or 6 TRBV segments more frequent in patients than controls were TRBV5-6, TRBV5-1 and TRBV20-1.

What these receptors recognize is not known. Prepared libraries of TCR beta cDNA carried unique molecular identifiers. TCRdb redid the calling of the PCR reads with MiXCR, one entry per CDR3 protein. The sample comprises hundreds of thousands of distinct CDR3 sequences, 53% of which are singletons, and approximately 4.4% rests with the top ten. The sample comprised blood. The receptors were gathered from a girl aged 10-17 years with multiple sclerosis.

This clonotype was found a few times. V and J are TRBV7-6 and TRBJ2-3, with TRBD2 matching over 10 bases. Germline trimming cut 5 bases from V and 7 bases from J; bases unmatched to any gene: 9. The CDR3 sequence is 15 residues long. From germline, CDR1 is SGHVS and CDR2 FNYEAQ. CDR3 nucleotide sequence: TGTGCCAGCAGCGATCAAGCGGGAGGGATGAATACGCAGTATTTT. As protein: CASSDQAGGMNTQYF.

J is TRBJ2-7 and V is TRBV3-1; 11 positions match TRBD1. The end of the DNA is better explained by TRBJ2-5, so the J call may be wrong. The CDR3 extends over 16 amino acids. CDR1 and CDR2 (germline): LGHDT, YNNKEL (reference sequence). In DNA form, the CDR3 reads TGTGCCAGCAGCCAAGTTCCGGGACAGGGGGACGAGACCCAGTACTTC. This gives the protein CASSQVPGQGDETQYF.

The chain recombines TRBV6-4 with TRBJ1-6, with a weak D call TRBD1 (6 bases). The CDR3 length is 16 residues. Germline loops: CDR1 MRHNA, CDR2 SNTAGT. V was cut by 0 bases and J by 7 bases, with 13 bases left in between. This chain's CDR3 is CASSDSAGEGNSPLHF. The CDR3 DNA reads TGTGCCAGCAGTGACTCCGCAGGGGAAGGGAATTCACCCCTCCACTTT.

The chain has TRBV11-1 and TRBJ2-7; 11 bases fit TRBD2. Germline V gene data show CDR1 as SGHAT and CDR2 as FQDESV (reference sequence). V was clipped by 5 bases and J by 4 bases; unmatched bases: 10. This CDR3 comprises 16 residues. CDR3 amino acids: CASSVGLAGPTYEQYF. The CDR3, as DNA: TGTGCCAGCAGCGTCGGACTAGCGGGCCCTACGTACGAGCAGTACTTC.

CDR3 nucleotides: TGTGCCAGCAGCCCCCTATCTATTGGTTCCTACGAGCAGTACTTC. Encoded protein: CASSPLSIGSYEQYF. The chain is built from TRBV7-8 and TRBJ2-7; D is unclear. CDR1 is SGHVS and CDR2 is FQNEAQ in the germline V gene. The V end lost 5 bases, the J end lost 1 base, and 15 bases lay between the germline ends. The CDR3 extends over 15 amino acids.

In its sample, this clonotype was seen a few times. The genes are TRBV29-1 and TRBJ2-4; TRBD2 might be the D (6 bases). TRBJ2-7 explains the end of the DNA better; the J call may be wrong. The CDR3 has 15 amino acids. Germline CDR1 and CDR2: SQVTM and ANQGSEA. CDR3: CSLRPPGGRSLEQYF. Here the CDR3 DNA reads TGCAGCCTCCGCCCCCCTGGGGGGAGAAGTCTCGAGCAGTACTTC.

V usage is TRBV6-2 or TRBV6-3 and J usage is TRBJ2-7; D ambiguous. Germline-derived CDR1 and CDR2 are MNHEY and SVGEGT. The CDR3 runs to 15 residues. Trimming shortened V by 2 bases and J by 7 bases, and 18 bases separated the two germline ends. The CDR3 is CASSYRPPQGSEQYF. The CDR3 DNA reads TGTGCCAGCAGTTACAGGCCTCCCCAAGGGTCGGAGCAGTACTTC.

Comments on this clonotype: Mismatch with germline at one junction end may stem from a read error. This chain joins TRBV7-9 and TRBJ2-4, with TRBD2 as a possible D gene (5 bases). With the DNA end fitting TRBJ2-5 better, the J assignment may be wrong. CDR1 and CDR2 (germline): SEHNR, FQNEAQ (reference sequence). The CDR3 spans 13 residues. Here the CDR3 reads CASSSGGQGTQYF. DNA of the CDR3: TGTGCCAGCAGCTCCGGCGGGCAAGGGACCCAGTACTTC.

The chain combines TRBV20-1 with TRBJ2-1; TRBD2 matches 7 bases. This CDR3 is 17 amino acids long. Trimming at V came to 4 bases and at J to 4 bases, leaving 16 bases not matched to a gene. The germline V gene encodes CDR1 DFQATT and CDR2 SNEGSKA (reference sequence). In DNA, the CDR3 is TGCAGTGCTACATTTGCGCTGGGGCTAGCGGATTACAATGAGCAGTTCTTC. Its protein product is CSATFALGLADYNEQFF.

The genes are TRBV5-1 and TRBJ2-3; no reliable D call. Trimming stripped 0 bases from V and 8 bases from J, with 7 bases between. Germline V gene lookup returns CDR1 SGHRS and CDR2 YFSETQ. This CDR3 spans 12 amino acids. The CDR3: CASSLAHSTQYF. CDR3 DNA: TGCGCCAGCAGCTTGGCCCACAGTACGCAGTATTTT.

This clonotype showed up just once. The chain recombines TRBV20-1 with TRBJ2-1, with TRBD1 matching over 9 bases. The CDR3 runs to 14 residues. CDR1 is DFQATT, CDR2 SNEGSKA, per germline (reference sequence). The J segment lost 6 bases and the V segment lost 5 bases, leaving 8 bases of the junction unmatched. The CDR3 loop reads CSAGRTGATNEQFF. CDR3 nucleotide sequence: TGCAGTGCTGGGAGGACAGGGGCCACCAATGAGCAGTTCTTC.

The chain couples TRBV4-1 to TRBJ2-7, with D perhaps TRBD1 or TRBD2 (6 bases each). The DNA end lines up better with TRBJ2-5; the J call may be wrong. This CDR3 region has 15 residues. Germline loops: CDR1 MGHRA, CDR2 YSYEKL. CDR3 residues: CASSSPGGRAETQYF. CDR3 nucleotides: TGCGCCAGCAGTTCGCCCGGGGGCAGGGCGGAGACCCAGTACTTC.

This clonotype was picked up a small number of times. The rearrangement uses TRBV20-1 and TRBJ2-1, with 10 bases lining up with TRBD2. The CDR3 sequence is 14 residues long. The junction had 1 base not matched to a gene; V was cut back by 5 bases and J by 0 bases. The germline gives CDR1 DFQATT, CDR2 SNEGSKA (reference sequence). The CDR3 nucleotides are TGCAGTGCTGGGACTAGCGTCTCCTACAATGAGCAGTTCTTC. Its protein is CSAGTSVSYNEQFF.

The J gene is TRBJ1-1, the V gene TRBV15; no clear D. The V end lost 1 base, the J end lost 3 bases, and 9 bases lay between the germline ends. CDR1 LNHNV and CDR2 YYDKDF come from the germline V gene (reference sequence). This CDR3 contains 14 residues. The CDR3 DNA sequence: TGTGCCACCAGCAGAGTGTATGAGGACACTGAAGCTTTCTTT. Protein: CATSRVYEDTEAFF. Full variable domain (missing parts from reference TRBV15 and TRBJ1-1): DAMVIQNPRYQVTQFGKPVTLSCSQTLNHNVMYWYQQKSSQAPKLLFHYYDKDFNNEADTPDNFQSRRPNTSFCFLDIRSPGLGDTAMYLCATSRVYEDTEAFFGQGTRLTVV.

The V and J genes are TRBV30 and TRBJ2-1; D might be TRBD1 (5 bases). V was clipped by 3 bases and J by 9 bases, with 15 bases between them. The CDR3 runs to 13 residues. Germline V CDR1 and CDR2: GTSNPN, SVGIG (reference sequence). The CDR3 protein is CAWRTMGPFEQFF. The CDR3 coding sequence is TGTGCCTGGAGGACCATGGGGCCGTTTGAGCAGTTCTTC.

This clonotype was picked up a small number of times. The chain carries TRBV7-3 and TRBJ1-2; no firm D call. This CDR3 region has 15 residues. The germline gives CDR1 SGHTA, CDR2 FQGTGA. V lost 1 base, J lost 3 bases, and 12 bases lay in between. Here the CDR3 reads CASSLRLWLDYGYTF. The CDR3 DNA reads TGTGCCAGCAGCTTAAGGTTATGGCTTGACTATGGCTACACCTTC.

The gene calls are TRBV20-1 and TRBJ1-1, with D possibly being TRBD1 (5 bases). The V end was cut by 0 bases, the J end by 10 bases, with 18 bases between. This CDR3 is 14 amino acids long. Germline assignment: CDR1 DFQATT and CDR2 SNEGSKA (reference sequence). The CDR3 sequence is CSARDPRRGATAFF. Written as DNA, the CDR3 is TGCAGTGCTAGAGATCCGAGAAGGGGCGCAACAGCTTTCTTT.

This clonotype showed up just a few times. The J gene is TRBJ2-5, the V gene TRBV6-4, with D perhaps TRBD2 (5 bases). The CDR3 has 15 amino acids. V was pared by 4 bases and J by 7 bases, with 19 bases between. Germline V gene sequence: CDR1 MRHNA, CDR2 SNTAGT. The CDR3: CASSARSGRPGTQYF. The CDR3, as DNA: TGTGCCAGCAGTGCCCGAAGCGGACGGCCGGGGACCCAGTACTTC.

The rearrangement joins TRBV7-8 to TRBJ2-5; 9 positions agree with TRBD2. The CDR3 is made up of 19 amino acids. In germline, CDR1 is SGHVS, CDR2 FQNEAQ. The V and J ends lost 2 bases and 0 bases, in that order; junction bases with no gene match: 13. CDR3 protein: CASSLRWARLAAYQETQYF. The DNA of the CDR3 is TGTGCCAGCAGCTTACGTTGGGCTAGACTAGCGGCGTACCAAGAGACCCAGTACTTC.

The chain uses TRBV5-5 and TRBJ2-3; 8 bases agree with TRBD2. The CDR3 covers 17 residues. CDR1 SGHKS and CDR2 YYEKEE come from the germline V gene (reference sequence). V lost 6 bases to trimming and J lost 3 bases; unmatched junction nucleotides: 15. The CDR3: CASTLSFPGLGTDTQYF. In nucleotides, the CDR3 is TGTGCCAGCACCCTTTCCTTCCCGGGACTAGGAACAGATACGCAGTATTTT.